These T cell receptor beta chains were read from a single sample in a study of persistence of HIV-infected CD4 T cells. These receptors' targets are unknown. Assay: immunoSEQ multiplex PCR; the TCRdb copy retains only in-frame clones and omits some. In the table there are more than 45,000 clones, 75% to 85% of which are singletons. The specimen was CD4+ T cells sorted from PBMCs after approximately 19-hour stimulation, collected from a patient who received antiretroviral therapy. The origin of the receptors is an adult man with HIV who was CMV-seropositive. Both conserved end residues are part of each CDR3. D genes are given only for firm matches. Where a row states a size, it is once, few, many or the class of an expanded clone; other rows omit it.

v_call	j_call	d_call	clone_size	cdr3_aa	cdr3_nt
TRBV28	TRBJ1-5	NA	NA	CASSLRTQSNQPQHF	TGTGCCAGCAGTTTAAGGACACAAAGCAATCAGCCCCAGCATTTT
TRBV2	TRBJ1-5	TRBD1	once	CASSEPKPTGLNQPQHF	TGTGCCAGCAGTGAACCGAAGCCGACAGGGCTCAATCAGCCCCAGCATTTT
TRBV9	TRBJ1-2	NA	NA	CASSVGAGYTF	TGTGCCAGCAGCGTAGGGGCCGGCTACACCTTC
TRBV30	TRBJ1-6	NA	NA	CARRADSYNSPLHF	TGTGCCAGACGGGCCGACTCCTATAATTCACCCCTCCACTTT
TRBV4-2	TRBJ1-5	NA	NA	CASSQDLPGHHSNQPQHF	TGTGCCAGCAGCCAAGATCTCCCGGGCCACCACTCCAATCAGCCCCAGCATTTT
TRBV7-2	TRBJ2-7	TRBD1	NA	CASSSGTGYYEQYF	TGTGCCAGCAGCTCCGGGACAGGGTACTACGAGCAGTACTTC
TRBV6-5	TRBJ1-1	NA	few	CASSRGTEAFF	TGTGCCAGCAGTAGGGGAACTGAAGCTTTCTTT
TRBV7-2	TRBJ2-2	TRBD1	NA	CASSPVGGVNTGELFF	TGTGCCAGCAGCCCGGTAGGGGGCGTGAACACCGGGGAGCTGTTTTTT
TRBV3-1/TRBV3-2	TRBJ2-1	NA	few	CASSQDRRGASYEQFF	TGTGCCAGCAGCCAAGATAGGAGAGGAGCGAGCTACGAGCAGTTCTTC
TRBV3-1/TRBV3-2	TRBJ1-1	NA	NA	CASSQGSTEAFF	TGTGCCAGCAGCCAAGGGAGCACTGAAGCTTTCTTT
TRBV7-2	TRBJ1-4	NA	NA	CASSSRTGSNEKLFF	TGTGCCAGCAGCTCCCGGACGGGAAGTAATGAAAAACTGTTTTTT